This T cell receptor beta chain is drawn from a study of cytomegalovirus exposure and HLA in healthy donors. Overall study context: The study placed approximately 81% of its 398 genotyped donors in the Caucasian-associated ancestry cluster. General study points: Some TCR beta chains (roughly 150 of them) were listed as cytomegalovirus-associated. A prior analysis recorded that most TCR beta V segments were productive about 90% or about 30% of the time. Versus the roughly 670-donor mean, an Asian-associated ancestry cluster reportedly showed fewer N-insertions in a later analysis.

Notes on this clone: What it recognizes is unknown.

The PCR employed 60 Vbeta primers together with 13 Jbeta primers. Produced via immunoSEQ multiplex PCR; TCRdb's table is partial and in-frame only. The table lists some 170,000 clones, around 79% of them singletons. Trimming cost V 2 bases and J 3 bases; bases outside gene matches: 7. Germline V gene data show CDR1 as SNHLY and CDR2 as FYNNEI. The CDR3 is 15 residues long. The J gene is TRBJ2-7, the V gene TRBV2, with TRBD1 matching over 7 bases. This TCR was recovered from a man between 40 and 49 years old in good health and CMV-seronegative. What was sequenced was PBMCs. The CDR3 sequence: CASSERGQRDYEQYF. In nucleotides, the CDR3 is TGTGCCAGCAGTGAAAGGGGACAGCGAGACTACGAGCAGTACTTC.